The 22 T cell receptor beta chains listed next were all sequenced from one sample in a study of CD8 T cells in Susac syndrome. Random hexamers served to reverse transcribe roughly 0.5 to 1 ug RNA. TCRdb ran MiXCR on the immunoSEQ multiplex PCR reads and lists one entry per CDR3 protein. Of roughly 180,000 distinct CDR3 sequences listed, around 94% are singletons. Sequenced sample: CD4+ T cells from PBMCs. These receptors were obtained from a human donor in good health.

This clonotype was detected once. The CDR3 sequence: CSAKSPQGRHQPQHF. In nucleotides, the CDR3 is TGCAGTGCCAAAAGCCCACAGGGGCGGCATCAGCCCCAGCATTTT. This rearrangement joins TRBV20-1 to TRBJ1-5, with 7 bases aligning to TRBD1. The germline V gene has CDR1 DFQATT and CDR2 SNEGSKA (reference sequence). Trimming removed 6 bases from V and 5 bases from J; junction bases left unmatched: 13. The CDR3 has 15 amino acids.

The V and J genes are TRBV20-1 and TRBJ1-1, with 7 bases lining up with TRBD1. Germline V gene sequence: CDR1 DFQATT, CDR2 SNEGSKA (reference sequence). The length of the CDR3 is 14 residues. Germline trimming cut 3 bases from V and 5 bases from J; bases unmatched to any gene: 9. CDR3 loop: CSAREGGPATEAFF. DNA of the CDR3: TGCAGTGCTAGGGAAGGGGGCCCGGCGACTGAAGCTTTCTTT.

J is TRBJ2-5 and V is TRBV20-1; 8 bases line up with TRBD2. Germline loops: CDR1 DFQATT, CDR2 SNEGSKA (reference sequence). The CDR3 is 12 amino acids. CDR3 in DNA: TGCAGCCCACTGCGGGGGGAAGAGACCCAGTACTTC. It translates to CSPLRGEETQYF.

This clonotype showed up just once. This chain joins TRBV20-1 and TRBJ2-7, with D maybe TRBD2 (8 bases). The CDR3 sequence is 11 residues long. Germline V CDR1 and CDR2: DFQATT, SNEGSKA (reference sequence). CDR3 loop: CSPREGAEQYF. The CDR3 DNA reads as TGCAGCCCCCGGGAGGGGGCCGAGCAGTACTTC.

This chain connects TRBV20-1 to TRBJ1-1; D remains ambiguous. V was cut by 4 bases and J by 8 bases, with 11 bases left in between. The CDR3 covers 11 residues. The germline V gene encodes CDR1 DFQATT and CDR2 SNEGSKA (reference sequence). In DNA form, the CDR3 reads TGCAGTGCTACGATAGAGGGAGAAGCTTTCTTT. Translating it yields CSATIEGEAFF.

To note about this clonotype: Sequence at one end of the junction differs from germline and may be a read error. This chain uses TRBV9 with TRBJ1-3, with D perhaps TRBD1 (5 bases). Germline CDR1 SGDLS, CDR2 YYNGEE. This CDR3 has 14 residues. The CDR3 coding sequence is TGTGCCAGCAGCGTAGGGGGGTCTGCAAACACCATATATTTT. This sequence encodes CASSVGGSANTIYF.

Of note for this clonotype: Germline is not matched at one junction end, which may reflect a read error. The rearrangement joins TRBV2 to TRBJ1-2; D remains ambiguous. The CDR3 sequence is 12 residues long. Germline V gene data show CDR1 as SNHLY and CDR2 as FYNNEI. Written as DNA, the CDR3 is TGTGCCAGCCGCGGGTCTAATTATGGCTACACCTTC. Its translation: CASRGSNYGYTF.

This clonotype was seen once. This chain joins TRBV7-2 and TRBJ2-3; no definite D call. Germline V gene lookup returns CDR1 SGHTA and CDR2 FQGNSA. The CDR3 sequence is 13 residues long. Trimming took 5 bases from V and 8 from J, leaving 14 bases between them. CDR3 region: CASSGGMASTQYF. The CDR3 DNA reads as TGTGCCAGCAGCGGTGGGATGGCAAGTACGCAGTATTTT.

The rearrangement joins TRBV9 to TRBJ2-3; 7 nucleotides match TRBD2. Losses at the gene ends were 4 bases for V and 3 bases for J; bases not matched to a gene: 14. The germline V gene has CDR1 SGDLS and CDR2 YYNGEE. CDR3 size: 17 residues. Written as DNA, the CDR3 is TGTGCCAGCAGCCATGCATCAACGGGGGGAAGGACAGATACGCAGTATTTT. This codes for CASSHASTGGRTDTQYF.

This clonotype was observed a single time. J is TRBJ1-1 and V is TRBV20-1, with D possibly matching TRBD1 (6 bases). Germline CDR1 and CDR2: DFQATT and SNEGSKA (reference sequence). V lost 5 bases and J 6 bases, leaving 13 bases between the germline ends. CDR3 length: 12 amino acids. The chain's CDR3 is CSAGRDISEAFF. The CDR3 DNA reads TGCAGTGCTGGAAGGGACATCTCTGAAGCTTTCTTT.

The chain employs TRBV12-3 or TRBV12-4 and TRBJ1-6; D is ambiguous. There are 12 residues in the CDR3. Trimming took 8 bases from V and 6 from J, leaving 8 bases between them. CDR3 sequence reads: CASGSPNSPLHF. The CDR3 DNA sequence: TGTGCCAGCGGTTCCCCTAATTCACCCCTCCACTTT.

This chain links TRBV5-1 with TRBJ2-1; TRBD2 might be the D (6 bases). The CDR3 totals 13 residues. Germline CDR1 and CDR2: SGHRS and YFSETQ. Trimming pared 2 bases from V and 9 bases from J, leaving 12 bases between. CDR3 in amino acids: CASSFMEGSEQFF. The CDR3 bases are TGCGCCAGCAGCTTTATGGAGGGGTCTGAGCAGTTCTTC.

V usage is TRBV30 and J usage is TRBJ1-1, with TRBD1 as a possible D gene (5 bases). With 5 bases removed from V and 3 bases from J, the gap between germline ends came to 7 bases. Germline CDR1 and CDR2: GTSNPN and SVGIG (reference sequence). There are 11 residues in the CDR3. The CDR3 protein is CAWGGDTEAFF. CDR3 DNA: TGTGCCTGGGGGGGGGACACTGAAGCTTTCTTT.

V gene TRBV9 combines with J gene TRBJ1-6, with D possibly matching TRBD1 (6 bases). CDR3 length: 14 residues. The germline gives CDR1 SGDLS, CDR2 YYNGEE. V shed 1 base and J shed 6 bases, with 8 bases lying between them. CDR3: CASSVLQGNSPLHF. The CDR3 DNA reads TGTGCCAGCAGCGTACTACAGGGTAATTCACCCCTCCACTTT.

J is TRBJ1-2 and V is TRBV15; D might be TRBD1 (6 bases). Germline CDR1 is LNHNV and CDR2 is YYDKDF (reference sequence). This CDR3 contains 12 residues. Trimming took off 1 base at V and 6 bases at J, with 6 bases between the two ends. In DNA form, the CDR3 reads TGTGCCACCAGCAGAGGACAGGATGGCTACACCTTC. This codes for CATSRGQDGYTF. Looking up the rest from reference TRBV15 and TRBJ1-2 gives the full variable domain: DAMVIQNPRYQVTQFGKPVTLSCSQTLNHNVMYWYQQKSSQAPKLLFHYYDKDFNNEADTPDNFQSRRPNTSFCFLDIRSPGLGDTAMYLCATSRGQDGYTFGSGTRLTVV.

The rearrangement joins TRBV27 to TRBJ1-6, with D unresolved. Germline lookup yields CDR1 MNHEY and CDR2 SMNVEV (reference sequence). The ends were cut back, 5 bases at V and 4 bases at J, with 3 bases in the middle. The CDR3 consists of 12 residues. CDR3 region: CASSQYNSPLHF. CDR3 sequence (DNA): TGTGCCAGCAGTCAGTATAATTCACCCCTCCACTTT.

The chain's CDR3 is CASRPSGEGGTDTQYF. The CDR3 region has the DNA TGTGCCAGCAGGCCCTCCGGGGAAGGGGGGACAGATACGCAGTATTTT. The chain links TRBV12-3 or TRBV12-4 to TRBJ2-3; either TRBD1 or TRBD2 may fit D (6 bases each). CDR3 length equals 16 residues. V dropped 6 bases and J dropped 3 bases, with 19 bases sitting between them.

The DNA of the CDR3 is TGCAGTGCTAGACTCGGGACCTCTTTCGGGGCCAACGTCCTGACTTTC. It is translated as CSARLGTSFGANVLTF. The genes are TRBV20-1 and TRBJ2-6; D is tentatively TRBD1 or TRBD2 (5 bases each). This CDR3 contains 16 residues. V lost 2 bases and J lost 4, with 15 bases in between. Germline CDR1 and CDR2: DFQATT and SNEGSKA (reference sequence).

The rearrangement joins TRBV30 to TRBJ1-2, with D maybe TRBD1 (6 bases). Trimming shortened V by 4 bases and J by 3 bases, and 15 bases separated the two germline ends. The CDR3 runs 14 residues. Germline CDR1 reads GTSNPN; CDR2 reads SVGIG (reference sequence). The CDR3 bases are TGTGCCTGGACCCTACAGGGCACCTACTATGGCTACACCTTC. As protein: CAWTLQGTYYGYTF.

The chain links TRBV15 to TRBJ2-3, with no clear D. Trimming shortened V by 5 bases and J by 0 bases, and 6 bases separated the two germline ends. Germline loops: CDR1 LNHNV, CDR2 YYDKDF (reference sequence). The CDR3 consists of 13 residues. The CDR3 sequence is CATSGLSTDTQYF. For the CDR3, the DNA is TGTGCCACCAGCGGGCTAAGCACAGATACGCAGTATTTT.

This sequence joins TRBV7-8 and TRBJ1-5, with TRBD1 matching 9 bases. The trim removed 1 base at V and 7 bases at J, leaving 8 bases unmatched. The germline V gene has CDR1 SGHVS and CDR2 FQNEAQ. This CDR3 contains 16 residues. This CDR3 is CASSLEGTGRRQPQHF. The CDR3 bases are TGTGCCAGCAGCTTAGAGGGGACAGGGCGGAGGCAGCCCCAGCATTTT.

This sequence joins TRBV30 and TRBJ1-5; D unclear. Germline values: CDR1 GTSNPN, CDR2 SVGIG (reference sequence). CDR3 size: 12 residues. V lost 0 bases to trimming and J lost 7 bases, with 7 bases between them. CDR3 sequence (DNA): TGTGCCTGGAGTGTAACCGGCCAGCCCCAGCATTTT. It is translated as CAWSVTGQPQHF.